These 2 T cell receptor beta chains share one sample of origin, sequenced in a study of T cell responses to AZD1222 COVID-19 vaccine. The assay was immunoSEQ multiplex PCR, and TCRdb's table has in-frame clones only and misses some. Here the sample spans 90,000 to 150,000 clones, about 86% being singletons. The sequences come from peripheral blood, collected 28 days after the second AZD1222 dose. Receptor source: an adult who received the AZD1222 COVID-19 vaccine.

This clone appeared a few times. The gene calls are TRBV5-1 and TRBJ1-3; D remains ambiguous. The CDR3 extends over 14 amino acids. Germline V gene data show CDR1 as SGHRS and CDR2 as YFSETQ. Trimming cost V 1 base and J 4 bases, with 9 bases left between them. The CDR3 DNA reads TGCGCCAGCAGCTTGACTTCAACCGGAAACACCATATATTTT. Protein: CASSLTSTGNTIYF.

This chain's CDR3 is CASSHATSSDTQYF. The CDR3 DNA sequence: TGTGCCAGCAGCCACGCCACTAGCTCTGATACGCAGTATTTT. This sequence joins TRBV3-1 (or the pseudogene TRBV3-2) and TRBJ2-3; weak D call: TRBD2 (6 bases). The V gene's germline CDR1 is LGHDT and CDR2 YNNKEL (reference sequence). The CDR3 totals 14 residues. The germline V and J ends were trimmed by 3 bases and 6 bases, with 13 bases remaining between them.